The 32 T cell receptor beta chains in this list originate from one sample, sequenced in a study of blood T cell repertoires in COVID-19. Libraries were prepared by immunoSEQ multiplex PCR; TCRdb keeps only in-frame clonotypes and omits some of them. This repertoire shows approximately 19,000 clones, approximately 89% found once; its top ten account for roughly 5.1%. The material sequenced was peripheral blood. The receptor set was obtained from a human donor in a cohort sampled during active COVID-19.

This clone has just one count. The CDR3 sequence: CASSGLAGVSSYNEQFF. The CDR3 DNA reads TGTGCCAGCAGTGGACTAGCGGGAGTGAGCTCCTACAATGAGCAGTTCTTC. The J gene is TRBJ2-1, the V gene TRBV28; 13 bases agree with TRBD2. The CDR3 totals 17 residues. Germline assignment: CDR1 MDHEN and CDR2 SYDVKM. Trimming removed 5 bases from V and 0 bases from J; junction bases left unmatched: 4.

The table lists this clone with a count of one. V and J are TRBV4-2 and TRBJ1-2, with 8 bases matching TRBD1. This CDR3 comprises 15 residues. The V gene end was trimmed by 3 bases and the J gene end by 1 base; junction bases not matched to a gene: 4. Germline V lookup: CDR1 LGHNA, CDR2 YNFKEQ. The chain's CDR3 is CASSQETGVNYGYTF. CDR3 in DNA: TGTGCCAGCAGCCAGGAGACAGGGGTTAACTATGGCTACACCTTC.

CDR3 residues: CASSQDMEFINTGELFF. The CDR3 nucleotides are TGTGCCAGCAGCCAAGATATGGAGTTTATTAACACCGGGGAGCTGTTTTTT. The chain is built from TRBV3-1 (or the pseudogene TRBV3-2) and TRBJ2-2; D is unclear. The CDR3 extends over 17 amino acids. Looked up from germline, CDR1 is LGHDT and CDR2 is YNNKEL (reference sequence). V was trimmed by 0 bases and J by 2 bases, leaving 13 bases between them.

The CDR3 region is CAIRGTSAISYEQYF. The CDR3 coding sequence is TGTGCCATCAGAGGGACTAGCGCAATCTCCTACGAGCAGTACTTC. The rearrangement links TRBV10-3 to TRBJ2-7; the match to TRBD2 covers 10 bases. Germline loops: CDR1 ENHRY, CDR2 SYGVKD. V lost 6 bases, J lost 0 bases, and 5 bases stayed unmatched. There are 15 residues in the CDR3.

This chain uses TRBV3-1 (or the pseudogene TRBV3-2) with TRBJ2-3, with unresolved D. The germline gives CDR1 LGHDT, CDR2 YNNKEL (reference sequence). This CDR3 has 14 amino acids. V shed 4 bases and J shed 1 base, with 9 bases lying between them. This CDR3 reads CASSPERGTDTQYF. The CDR3 region has the DNA TGTGCCAGCAGCCCCGAGCGCGGCACAGATACGCAGTATTTT.

The chain carries TRBV4-1 and TRBJ1-2, with D possibly TRBD1 on 5 matching bases. The CDR3 contains 14 residues. CDR1 and CDR2 (germline): MGHRA, YSYEKL. V was pared by 2 bases and J by 8 bases, with 15 bases between. In DNA, the CDR3 is TGCGCCAGCAGCCAATCCAGGGTGGGGCAGGGCTACACCTTC. Translating gives CASSQSRVGQGYTF.

This rearrangement joins TRBV19 to TRBJ1-5, with 7 bases that match TRBD1. The CDR3 totals 14 residues. V shed 7 bases, J shed 4 bases, and the junction held 7 bases outside the gene matches. Looked up from germline, CDR1 is LNHDA and CDR2 is SQIVND (reference sequence). The chain's CDR3 is CASKKGTENQPQHF. DNA of the CDR3: TGTGCCAGTAAGAAAGGGACAGAGAATCAGCCCCAGCATTTT.

This clone was recorded a few times. The V gene is TRBV5-1, the J gene TRBJ1-2; a weak D match, TRBD1 (6 bases). The germline gives CDR1 SGHRS, CDR2 YFSETQ. The CDR3 has 14 amino acids. V lost 1 base, J lost 9 bases, and 16 bases lay in between. CDR3 DNA sequence: TGCGCCAGCAGCTTGTCTGGACAGAGTGTAAGCTACACCTTC. Its translation: CASSLSGQSVSYTF.

The chain combines TRBV5-1 with TRBJ2-3; 7 bases are shared with TRBD2. Germline V gene data show CDR1 as SGHRS and CDR2 as YFSETQ. After removal of 3 bases from V and 0 bases from J, the junction contained 7 bases not matched to a gene. This CDR3 is 16 amino acids long. The CDR3 nucleotides read TGCGCCAGCAGCTCGTCTAGCGGAGCTAGCACAGATACGCAGTATTTT. Residues: CASSSSSGASTDTQYF.

V is TRBV19 and J is TRBJ2-1, with 12 bases identical to TRBD2. This CDR3 has 16 residues. Germline values: CDR1 LNHDA, CDR2 SQIVND (reference sequence). Germline trimming cut 2 bases from V and 5 bases from J; bases unmatched to any gene: 4. In nucleotides, the CDR3 is TGTGCCAGTAGTATATCCCGGACTAGCGGGAACAATGAGCAGTTCTTC. The encoded protein is CASSISRTSGNNEQFF.

The genes are TRBV28 and TRBJ2-3; D might be TRBD1 (6 bases). The CDR3 is made up of 17 amino acids. The germline V and J ends were trimmed by 9 bases and 0 bases, with 22 bases remaining between them. Germline V gives CDR1 MDHEN, CDR2 SYDVKM. This CDR3 is CASRPHLPGASTDTQYF. The CDR3 bases are TGTGCCAGTAGACCCCATCTACCAGGGGCTAGCACAGATACGCAGTATTTT.

The chain carries TRBV10-2 and TRBJ1-2; 7 bases map to TRBD1. The CDR3 is 11 amino acids. The germline V gene encodes CDR1 WSHSY and CDR2 SAAADI. J was trimmed by 4 bases and V by 11 bases; bases with no gene match: 4. The CDR3 loop reads CASRDSYGYTF. As DNA, the CDR3 is TGCGCCTCCCGGGACAGCTATGGCTACACCTTC.

The chain combines TRBV5-4 with TRBJ2-2; D is perhaps TRBD2 (7 bases). With 3 bases removed from V and 0 bases from J, the gap between germline ends came to 15 bases. The CDR3 is made up of 17 amino acids. CDR1 is SGHNT and CDR2 is YYREEE in the germline V gene (reference sequence). CDR3 sequence reads: CASSWGGGISNTGELFF. CDR3 nucleotides: TGTGCCAGCAGCTGGGGGGGCGGGATATCGAACACCGGGGAGCTGTTTTTT.

The rearrangement uses TRBV19 and TRBJ2-4; weak D call: TRBD1 (5 bases). The CDR3 is made up of 13 amino acids. Trimming stripped 3 bases from V and 12 bases from J, with 15 bases between. Germline-derived CDR1 and CDR2 are LNHDA and SQIVND (reference sequence). The CDR3 is CASSMGLADTQYF. CDR3 DNA sequence: TGTGCCAGTAGTATGGGGCTGGCTGACACTCAGTACTTC.

This chain connects TRBV5-1 to TRBJ2-1; 8 nucleotides align to TRBD1. Trimming at V came to 3 bases and at J to 7 bases, leaving 9 bases not matched to a gene. Germline values: CDR1 SGHRS, CDR2 YFSETQ. The length of the CDR3 is 15 residues. CDR3 residues: CASSSTGDAVNEQFF. The CDR3 nucleotides read TGCGCCAGCAGCTCGACAGGGGATGCAGTAAATGAGCAGTTCTTC.

The chain links TRBV6-5 to TRBJ1-3, with TRBD1 as a possible D gene (5 bases). The CDR3 extends over 15 amino acids. The V end was cut by 6 bases, the J end by 4 bases, with 16 bases between. Per germline, CDR1 MNHEY and CDR2 SVGAGI. DNA of the CDR3: TGTGCCAGCAGCCTGAATTCAGGGTACGGAAACACCATATATTTT. It specifies CASSLNSGYGNTIYF.

This clone was observed a single time. The chain recombines TRBV6-1 with TRBJ1-3; the D is unclear. The CDR3 is 15 amino acids. Germline CDR1 MNHNS, CDR2 SASEGT. The germline V and J ends were trimmed by 2 bases and 1 base, with 9 bases remaining between them. The CDR3, as DNA: TGTGCCAGCAGTGAATCGCGGCTATCTGGAAACACCATATATTTT. This translates into CASSESRLSGNTIYF.

V usage is TRBV2 and J usage is TRBJ2-1; 10 bases are shared with TRBD2. CDR1 and CDR2 from the germline V gene are SNHLY and FYNNEI. This CDR3 is 14 amino acids long. The trim removed 8 bases at V and 4 bases at J, leaving 5 bases unmatched. The CDR3 nucleotides read TGTGCCAGCGGCTGGACTAGCGGTTACAATGAGCAGTTCTTC. This gives the protein CASGWTSGYNEQFF. The complete variable domain, with remaining parts taken from reference TRBV2 and TRBJ2-1, reads EPEVTQTPSHQVTQMGQEVILRCVPISNHLYFYWYRQILGQKVEFLVSFYNNEISEKSEIFDDQFSVERPDGSNFTLKIRSTKLEDSAMYFCASGWTSGYNEQFFGPGTRLTVL.

This clone was detected once. This chain uses TRBV6-5 with TRBJ2-1; 8 bases agree with TRBD2. The ends lost 6 bases at V and 7 bases at J; junction bases unmatched: 5. CDR3 length equals 13 residues. Germline loops: CDR1 MNHEY, CDR2 SVGAGI. The CDR3 sequence is CASRSGRGNEQFF. The CDR3 DNA reads TGTGCCAGCAGAAGCGGGAGAGGAAATGAGCAGTTCTTC.

In regard to this clone: Mismatch with germline at one junction end may stem from a read error. The genes are TRBV20-1 and TRBJ2-7; weak D call: TRBD2 (5 bases). This CDR3 spans 10 amino acids. Germline V gives CDR1 DFQATT, CDR2 SNEGSKA (reference sequence). CDR3 bases: TGTGGAGCGGATGCCTACGAGCAGTACTTC. It encodes CGADAYEQYF.

This clone was seen only a few times. This chain joins TRBV5-1 and TRBJ2-7; 9 nucleotides match TRBD2. In germline, CDR1 is SGHRS, CDR2 YFSETQ. This CDR3 region has 14 residues. The J segment lost 3 bases and the V segment lost 1 base, leaving 2 bases of the junction unmatched. CDR3 sequence reads: CASSLLTSGYEQYF. CDR3 sequence (DNA): TGCGCCAGCAGCTTGTTGACTAGCGGCTACGAGCAGTACTTC. The whole variable domain, filled in from reference TRBV5-1 and TRBJ2-7, reads KAGVTQTPRYLIKTRGQQVTLSCSPISGHRSVSWYQQTPGQGLQFLFEYFSETQRNKGNFPGRFSGRQFSNSRSEMNVSTLELGDSALYLCASSLLTSGYEQYFGPGTRLTVT.

The count of this clone is one. This sequence joins TRBV28 and TRBJ2-2; 11 bases are shared with TRBD2. Germline values: CDR1 MDHEN, CDR2 SYDVKM. The CDR3 loop spans 17 amino acids. V lost 5 bases to trimming and J lost 3 bases; unmatched junction nucleotides: 8. CDR3 sequence (DNA): TGTGCCAGCAGTCCCGGACTAGCGGGCGGATACACCGGGGAGCTGTTTTTT. This encodes CASSPGLAGGYTGELFF.

The chain joins TRBV15 to TRBJ1-4; D remains unclear. The CDR3 has 13 residues. V was shortened by 0 bases and J by 8 bases, with 7 bases between the two germline ends. Germline values: CDR1 LNHNV, CDR2 YYDKDF (reference sequence). The CDR3 sequence: CATSRENGEKLFF. The CDR3, as DNA: TGTGCCACCAGCAGAGAAAATGGCGAAAAACTGTTTTTT.

The V and J genes are TRBV5-1 and TRBJ2-5, with D possibly TRBD1 on 6 matching bases. Deletions cut 4 bases from V and 5 bases from J, with 15 bases between. CDR1 is SGHRS, CDR2 YFSETQ, per germline. CDR3 size: 14 residues. CDR3 DNA sequence: TGCGCCAGCAGCCTACAGGGATATCAGGAGACCCAGTACTTC. Translated: CASSLQGYQETQYF.

The rearrangement uses TRBV2 and TRBJ2-7; TRBD2 might be the D (6 bases). The germline CDR1 and CDR2 sequences are SNHLY and FYNNEI. This CDR3 is 16 amino acids long. V lost 7 bases and J 1 base, leaving 20 bases between the germline ends. The CDR3 bases are TGTGCCAGCATTTTAACGAGGGGCGCGGGATCCTACGAGCAGTACTTC. It translates to CASILTRGAGSYEQYF.

The V gene is TRBV6-6, the J gene TRBJ1-2, with 10 positions matching TRBD1. Trimming at V came to 6 bases and at J to 8 bases, leaving 6 bases not matched to a gene. The CDR3 contains 13 residues. Germline lookup yields CDR1 MNHNY and CDR2 SVGAGI (reference sequence). CDR3 sequence reads: CASSQTGGSGYTF. As DNA, the CDR3 is TGTGCCAGCAGCCAGACAGGGGGCTCAGGCTACACCTTC.

This rearrangement joins TRBV4-2 to TRBJ2-5; TRBD2 matches 9 bases. Germline values: CDR1 LGHNA, CDR2 YNFKEQ. This CDR3 is built from 16 residues. Unmatched junction bases numbered 9, after V lost 1 base and J lost 6 bases. CDR3 bases: TGTGCCAGCAGCCAAGCAGGAGCGGGAGGAGGGAAGACCCAGTACTTC. This translates into CASSQAGAGGGKTQYF.

This clone has a single count. The chain has TRBV15 and TRBJ2-2; D not certain. Germline V lookup: CDR1 LNHNV, CDR2 YYDKDF (reference sequence). V was shortened by 8 bases and J by 4 bases, with 8 bases between the two germline ends. This CDR3 has 12 residues. For the CDR3, the DNA is TGTGCCACCGGGCAGTCCACCGGGGAGCTGTTTTTT. Amino acids: CATGQSTGELFF.

This clone was seen only once. The chain carries TRBV21-1 and TRBJ2-5; the DNA was not used to check the table's D call, TRBD2. TRBV21-1 is shown as a pseudogene. CDR3 length: 14 amino acids. The CDR3 loop is CASSSRLIQETQYF. CDR3 in DNA: TGTGCCAGCAGCAGTAGACTTATCCAAGAGACCCAGTACTTC.

The chain joins TRBV9 to TRBJ1-1; perhaps TRBD1 as D (6 bases). CDR1 and CDR2 (germline): SGDLS, YYNGEE. V lost 4 bases, J lost 5 bases, and 12 bases lay in between. There are 13 residues in the CDR3. The CDR3 loop reads CASSRGSYTEAFF. In DNA form, the CDR3 reads TGTGCCAGCAGCAGGGGGTCGTATACTGAAGCTTTCTTT.

This clone has only one observation. The chain uses TRBV19 and TRBJ2-1; the match to TRBD2 covers 8 bases. The CDR3 runs to 16 residues. Germline CDR1 reads LNHDA; CDR2 reads SQIVND (reference sequence). Trimming removed 3 bases from V and 0 bases from J; junction bases left unmatched: 4. The CDR3 coding sequence is TGTGCCAGTAGTATGAGCGGGAGTCTCTCCTACAATGAGCAGTTCTTC. Protein: CASSMSGSLSYNEQFF. Using reference TRBV19 and TRBJ2-1 for the parts outside the CDR3, the full variable domain is DGGITQSPKYLFRKEGQNVTLSCEQNLNHDAMYWYRQDPGQGLRLIYYSQIVNDFQKGDIAEGYSVSREKKESFPLTVTSAQKNPTAFYLCASSMSGSLSYNEQFFGPGTRLTVL.

The chain combines TRBV28 with TRBJ2-7, with 9 bases fitting TRBD2. The CDR3 loop spans 15 amino acids. Looked up from germline, CDR1 is MDHEN and CDR2 is SYDVKM. The J segment lost 4 bases and the V segment lost 6 bases, leaving 10 bases of the junction unmatched. As DNA, the CDR3 is TGTGCCAGCAGCCAAGAGCGGGAGGTAATATACGAGCAGTACTTC. Residues: CASSQEREVIYEQYF. Drawing the rest from reference TRBV28 and TRBJ2-7, the complete variable domain is DVKVTQSSRYLVKRTGEKVFLECVQDMDHENMFWYRQDPGLGLRLIYFSYDVKMKEKGDIPEGYSVSREKKERFSLILESASTNQTSMYLCASSQEREVIYEQYFGPGTRLTVT.